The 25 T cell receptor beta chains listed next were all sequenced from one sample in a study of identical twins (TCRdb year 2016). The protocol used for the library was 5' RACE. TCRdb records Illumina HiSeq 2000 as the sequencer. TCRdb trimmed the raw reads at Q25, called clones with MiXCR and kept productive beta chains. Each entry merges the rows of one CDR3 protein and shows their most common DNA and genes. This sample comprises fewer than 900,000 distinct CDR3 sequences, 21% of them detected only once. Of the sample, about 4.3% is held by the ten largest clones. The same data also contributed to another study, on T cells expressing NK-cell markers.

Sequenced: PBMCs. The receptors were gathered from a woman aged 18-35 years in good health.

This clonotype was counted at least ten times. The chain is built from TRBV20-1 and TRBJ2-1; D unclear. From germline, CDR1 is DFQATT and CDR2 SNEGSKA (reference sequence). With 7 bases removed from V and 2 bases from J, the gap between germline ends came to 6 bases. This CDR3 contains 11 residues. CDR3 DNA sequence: TGCAGTGTTCTCGCCTACAATGAGCAGTTCTTC. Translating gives CSVLAYNEQFF.

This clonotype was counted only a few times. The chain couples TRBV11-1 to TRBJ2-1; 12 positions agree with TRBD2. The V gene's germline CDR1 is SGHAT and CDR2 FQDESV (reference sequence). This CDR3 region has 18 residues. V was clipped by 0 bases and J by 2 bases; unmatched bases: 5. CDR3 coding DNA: TGTGCCAGCAGCTTAGCGGCCCTAGCGGGAGGGGCCTACAATGAGCAGTTCTTC. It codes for CASSLAALAGGAYNEQFF.

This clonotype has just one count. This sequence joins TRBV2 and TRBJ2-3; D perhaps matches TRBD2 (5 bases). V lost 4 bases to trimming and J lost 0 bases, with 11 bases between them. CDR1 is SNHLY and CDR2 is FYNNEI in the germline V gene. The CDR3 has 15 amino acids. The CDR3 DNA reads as TGTGCCAGCAGTGGGTCGGGGTTCAGCACAGATACGCAGTATTTT. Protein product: CASSGSGFSTDTQYF.

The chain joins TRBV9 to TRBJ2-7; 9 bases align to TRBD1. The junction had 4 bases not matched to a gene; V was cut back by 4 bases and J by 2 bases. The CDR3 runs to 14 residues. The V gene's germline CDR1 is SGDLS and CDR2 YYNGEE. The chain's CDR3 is CASSRRTGAYEQYF. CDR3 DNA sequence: TGTGCCAGCAGCCGACGGACAGGGGCCTACGAGCAGTACTTC.

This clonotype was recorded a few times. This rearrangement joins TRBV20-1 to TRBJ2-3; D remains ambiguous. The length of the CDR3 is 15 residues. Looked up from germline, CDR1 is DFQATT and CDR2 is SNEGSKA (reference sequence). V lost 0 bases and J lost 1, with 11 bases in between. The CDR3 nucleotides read TGCAGTGCTAGAGATGGGTGGTACGGCACAGATACGCAGTATTTT. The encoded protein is CSARDGWYGTDTQYF.

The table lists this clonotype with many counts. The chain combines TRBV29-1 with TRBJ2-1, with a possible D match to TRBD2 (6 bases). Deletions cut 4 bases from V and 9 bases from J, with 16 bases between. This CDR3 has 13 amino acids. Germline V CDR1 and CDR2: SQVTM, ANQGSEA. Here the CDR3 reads CSVVRERQAEQFF. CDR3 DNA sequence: TGCAGCGTTGTTCGGGAGAGGCAGGCTGAGCAGTTCTTC.

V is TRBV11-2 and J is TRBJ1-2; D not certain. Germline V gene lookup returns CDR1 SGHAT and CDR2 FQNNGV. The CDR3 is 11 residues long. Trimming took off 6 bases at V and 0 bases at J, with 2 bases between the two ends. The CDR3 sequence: CASRSNYGYTF. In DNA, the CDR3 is TGTGCCAGCAGGTCTAACTATGGCTACACCTTC.

CDR3 DNA: TGTGCCAGCAGTTACTTGATTGATCAGCCCCAGCATTTT. It codes for CASSYLIDQPQHF. This rearrangement joins TRBV6-2 or TRBV6-3 to TRBJ1-5, with D unclear. This CDR3 spans 13 amino acids. Per germline, CDR1 MNHEY and CDR2 SVGEGT. Between the trimmed V and J ends, which lost 1 base and 5 bases, there was a span of 6 bases.

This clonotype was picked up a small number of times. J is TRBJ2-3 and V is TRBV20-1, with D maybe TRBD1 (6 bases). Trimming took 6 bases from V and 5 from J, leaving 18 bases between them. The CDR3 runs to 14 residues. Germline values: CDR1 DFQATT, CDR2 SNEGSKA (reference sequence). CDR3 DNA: TGCAGTGCCCTAAGGGTAGTAGGGGGAGATACGCAGTATTTT. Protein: CSALRVVGGDTQYF.

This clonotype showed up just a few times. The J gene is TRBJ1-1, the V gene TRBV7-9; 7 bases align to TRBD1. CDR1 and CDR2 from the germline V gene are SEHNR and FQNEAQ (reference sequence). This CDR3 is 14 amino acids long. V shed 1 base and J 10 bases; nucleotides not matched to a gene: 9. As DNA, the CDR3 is TGTGCCAGCAGCTTAGGACAGGGAACGGGTCGAGCTTTCTTT. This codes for CASSLGQGTGRAFF.

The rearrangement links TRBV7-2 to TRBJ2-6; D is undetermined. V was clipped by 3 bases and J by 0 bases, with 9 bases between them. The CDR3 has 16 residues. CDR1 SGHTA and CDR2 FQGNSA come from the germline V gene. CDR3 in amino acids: CASSFQLGSGANVLTF. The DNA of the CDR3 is TGTGCCAGCAGCTTCCAACTGGGCTCTGGGGCCAACGTCCTGACTTTC.

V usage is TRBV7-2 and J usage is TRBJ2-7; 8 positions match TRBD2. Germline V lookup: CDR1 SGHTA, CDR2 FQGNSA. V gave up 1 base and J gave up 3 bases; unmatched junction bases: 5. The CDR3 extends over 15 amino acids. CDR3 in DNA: TGTGCCAGCAGCTTAGTTGACGGGAGGGACTACGAGCAGTACTTC. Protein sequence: CASSLVDGRDYEQYF.

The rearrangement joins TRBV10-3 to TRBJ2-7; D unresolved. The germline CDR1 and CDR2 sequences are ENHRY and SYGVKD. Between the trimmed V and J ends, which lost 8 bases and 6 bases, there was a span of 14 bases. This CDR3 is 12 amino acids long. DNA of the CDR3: TGTGCCATCGGCTCGCGACCTTTCGAGCAGTACTTC. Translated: CAIGSRPFEQYF.

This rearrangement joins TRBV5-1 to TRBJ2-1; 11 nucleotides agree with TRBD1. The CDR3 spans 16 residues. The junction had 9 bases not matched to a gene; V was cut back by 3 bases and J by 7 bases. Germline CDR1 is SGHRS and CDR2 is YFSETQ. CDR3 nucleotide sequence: TGCGCCAGCAGCTCAAGATCCGGGACAGGGGGAAATGAGCAGTTCTTC. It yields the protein CASSSRSGTGGNEQFF.

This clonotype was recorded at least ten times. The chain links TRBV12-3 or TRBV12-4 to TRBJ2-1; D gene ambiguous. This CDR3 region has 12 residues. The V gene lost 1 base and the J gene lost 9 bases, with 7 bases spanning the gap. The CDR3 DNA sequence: TGTGCCAGCAGTTTAGTGGGCCGTGAGCAGTTCTTC. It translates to CASSLVGREQFF.

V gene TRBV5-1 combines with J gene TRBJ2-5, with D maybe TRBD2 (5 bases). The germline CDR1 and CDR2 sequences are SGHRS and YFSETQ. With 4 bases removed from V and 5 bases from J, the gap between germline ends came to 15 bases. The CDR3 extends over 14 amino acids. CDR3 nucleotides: TGCGCCAGCAGCCGTCTACCGGGCGGGGAGACCCAGTACTTC. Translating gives CASSRLPGGETQYF.

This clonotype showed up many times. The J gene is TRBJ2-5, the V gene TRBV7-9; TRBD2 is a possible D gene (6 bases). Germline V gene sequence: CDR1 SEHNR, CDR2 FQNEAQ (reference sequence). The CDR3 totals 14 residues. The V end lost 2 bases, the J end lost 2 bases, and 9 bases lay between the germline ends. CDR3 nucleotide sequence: TGTGCCAGCAGCTTACGGGAGATACAAGAGACCCAGTACTTC. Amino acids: CASSLREIQETQYF.

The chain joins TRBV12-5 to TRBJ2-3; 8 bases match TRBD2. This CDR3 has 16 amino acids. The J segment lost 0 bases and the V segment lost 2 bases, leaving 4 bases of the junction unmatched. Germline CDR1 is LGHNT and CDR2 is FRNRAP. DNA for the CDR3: TGTGCTAGTGGTTTGTCGGCTAGCGGGAGCACAGATACGCAGTATTTT. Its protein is CASGLSASGSTDTQYF.

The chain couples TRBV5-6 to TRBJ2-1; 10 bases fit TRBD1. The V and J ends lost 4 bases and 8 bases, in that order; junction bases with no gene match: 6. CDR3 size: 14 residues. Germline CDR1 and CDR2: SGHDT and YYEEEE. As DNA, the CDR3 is TGTGCCAGCAGCCGCCGGGACAGGGGTTATGAGCAGTTCTTC. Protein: CASSRRDRGYEQFF.

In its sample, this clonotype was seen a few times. CDR3 amino acids: CASSHRGRDFTEAFF. Written as DNA, the CDR3 is TGTGCCAGCAGTCACAGGGGCCGCGACTTTACTGAAGCTTTCTTT. V usage is TRBV12-3 or TRBV12-4 and J usage is TRBJ1-1; 7 nucleotides match TRBD1. Trimming took 5 bases from V and 5 from J; bases not matched to a gene: 11. CDR3 length: 15 residues.

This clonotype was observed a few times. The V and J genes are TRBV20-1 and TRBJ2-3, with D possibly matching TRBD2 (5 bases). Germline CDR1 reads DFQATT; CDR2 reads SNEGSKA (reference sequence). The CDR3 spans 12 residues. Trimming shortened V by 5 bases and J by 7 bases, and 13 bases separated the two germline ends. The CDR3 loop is CSASSGRNTQYF. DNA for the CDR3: TGCAGTGCTTCCTCGGGGAGAAATACGCAGTATTTT.

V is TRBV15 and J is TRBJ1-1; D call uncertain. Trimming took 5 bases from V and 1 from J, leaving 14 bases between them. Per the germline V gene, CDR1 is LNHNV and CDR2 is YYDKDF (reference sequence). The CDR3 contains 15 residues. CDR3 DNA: TGTGCCACCAGCGAACACCGGGCCCCGAACACTGAAGCTTTCTTT. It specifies CATSEHRAPNTEAFF.

In nucleotides, the CDR3 is TGCGCCAGCAGTGCGAAAATATCCGGGGGCACCGGGGAGCTGTTTTTT. It translates to CASSAKISGGTGELFF. The V and J genes are TRBV5-1 and TRBJ2-2; maybe TRBD2 (6 bases). The CDR3 contains 16 residues. CDR1 is SGHRS, CDR2 YFSETQ, per germline. V was clipped by 5 bases and J by 4 bases, with 18 bases between them.

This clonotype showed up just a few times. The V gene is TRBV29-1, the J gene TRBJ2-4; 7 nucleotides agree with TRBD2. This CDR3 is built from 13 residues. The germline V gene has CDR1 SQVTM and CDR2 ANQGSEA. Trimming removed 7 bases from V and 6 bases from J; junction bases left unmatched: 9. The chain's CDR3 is CSGAASGLNIQYF. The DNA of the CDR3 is TGCAGCGGGGCGGCTAGCGGACTAAACATTCAGTACTTC.

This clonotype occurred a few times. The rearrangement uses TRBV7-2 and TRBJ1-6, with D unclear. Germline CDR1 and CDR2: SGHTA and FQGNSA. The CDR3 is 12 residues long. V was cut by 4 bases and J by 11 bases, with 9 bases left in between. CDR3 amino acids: CASSSPGTPLHF. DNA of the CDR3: TGTGCCAGCAGCTCCCCAGGAACACCCCTCCACTTT.